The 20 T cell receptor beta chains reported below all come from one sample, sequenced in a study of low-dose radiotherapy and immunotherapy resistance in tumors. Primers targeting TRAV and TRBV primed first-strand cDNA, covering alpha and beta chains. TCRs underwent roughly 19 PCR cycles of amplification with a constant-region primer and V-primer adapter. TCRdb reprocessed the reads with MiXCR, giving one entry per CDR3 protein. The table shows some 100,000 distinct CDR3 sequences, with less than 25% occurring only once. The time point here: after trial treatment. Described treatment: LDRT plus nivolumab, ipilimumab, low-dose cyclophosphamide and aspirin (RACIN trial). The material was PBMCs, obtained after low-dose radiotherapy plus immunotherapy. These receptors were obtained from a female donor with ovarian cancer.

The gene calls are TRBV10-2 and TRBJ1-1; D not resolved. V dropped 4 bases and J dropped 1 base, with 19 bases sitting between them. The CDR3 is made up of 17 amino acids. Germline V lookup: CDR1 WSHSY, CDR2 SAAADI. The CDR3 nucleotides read TGCGCCAGCAGTGGAGCTAAGGGTGGTTTTGGGAACACTGAAGCTTTCTTT. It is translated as CASSGAKGGFGNTEAFF.

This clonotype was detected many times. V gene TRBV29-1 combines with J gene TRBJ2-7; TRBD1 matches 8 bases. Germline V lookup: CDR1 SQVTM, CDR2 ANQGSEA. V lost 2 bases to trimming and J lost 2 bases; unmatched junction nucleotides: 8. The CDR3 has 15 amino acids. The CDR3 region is CSVETGQGTTYEQYF. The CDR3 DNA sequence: TGCAGCGTTGAAACCGGACAGGGAACGACCTACGAGCAGTACTTC.

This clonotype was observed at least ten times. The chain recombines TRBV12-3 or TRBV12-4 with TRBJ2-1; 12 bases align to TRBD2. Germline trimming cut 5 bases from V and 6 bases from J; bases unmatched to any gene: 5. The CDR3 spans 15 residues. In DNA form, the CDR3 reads TGTGCCAGCAGTCCGACTAGCGGGAGAACCAATGAGCAGTTCTTC. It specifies CASSPTSGRTNEQFF.

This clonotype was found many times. CDR3 residues: CASSFKGNQPQHF. CDR3 nucleotides: TGTGCCAGCAGCTTCAAGGGAAATCAGCCCCAGCATTTT. The chain combines TRBV7-2 with TRBJ1-5, with no clear D. The CDR3 is 13 residues long. Germline V lookup: CDR1 SGHTA, CDR2 FQGNSA. Trimming removed 3 bases at V and 4 bases at J, with 7 bases between. Drawing the rest from reference TRBV7-2 and TRBJ1-5, the complete variable domain is GAGVSQSPSNKVTEKGKDVELRCDPISGHTALYWYRQSLGQGLEFLIYFQGNSAPDKSGLPSDRFSAERTGGSVSTLTIQRTQQEDSAVYLCASSFKGNQPQHFGDGTRLSIL.

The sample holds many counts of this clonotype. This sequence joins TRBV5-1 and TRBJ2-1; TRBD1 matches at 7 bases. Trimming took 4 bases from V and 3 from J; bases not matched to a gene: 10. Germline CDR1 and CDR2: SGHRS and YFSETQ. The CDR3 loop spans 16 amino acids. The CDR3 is CASSTPTGPYYNEQFF. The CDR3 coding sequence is TGCGCCAGCAGCACCCCGACAGGGCCATACTACAATGAGCAGTTCTTC.

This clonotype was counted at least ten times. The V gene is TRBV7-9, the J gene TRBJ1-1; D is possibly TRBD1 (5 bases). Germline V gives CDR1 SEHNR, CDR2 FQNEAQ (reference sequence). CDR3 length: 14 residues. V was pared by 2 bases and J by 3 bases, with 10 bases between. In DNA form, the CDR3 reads TGTGCCAGCAGCTTACTAGGGGCGGACACTGAAGCTTTCTTT. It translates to CASSLLGADTEAFF. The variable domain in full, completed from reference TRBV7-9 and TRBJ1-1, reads DTGVSQNPRHKITKRGQNVTFRCDPISEHNRLYWYRQTLGQGPEFLTYFQNEAQLEKSRLLSDRFSAERPKGSFSTLEIQRTEQGDSAMYLCASSLLGADTEAFFGQGTRLTVV.

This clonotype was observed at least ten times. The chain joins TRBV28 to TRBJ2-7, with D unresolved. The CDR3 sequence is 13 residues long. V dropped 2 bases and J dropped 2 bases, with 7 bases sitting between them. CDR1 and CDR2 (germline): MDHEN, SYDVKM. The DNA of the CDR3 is TGTGCCAGCAGTTTAGATGGGACCTACGAGCAGTACTTC. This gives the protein CASSLDGTYEQYF.

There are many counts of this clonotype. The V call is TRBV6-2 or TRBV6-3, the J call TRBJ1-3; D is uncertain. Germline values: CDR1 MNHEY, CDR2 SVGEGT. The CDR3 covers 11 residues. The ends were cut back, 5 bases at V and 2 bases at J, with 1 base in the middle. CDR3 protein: CASSTGNTIYF. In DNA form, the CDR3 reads TGTGCCAGCAGTACTGGAAACACCATATATTTT.

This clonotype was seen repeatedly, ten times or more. The chain's CDR3 is CASSYDPRNSYEQYF. The CDR3, as DNA: TGCGCCAGCAGTTACGACCCCAGGAACTCCTACGAGCAGTACTTC. The chain has TRBV5-1 and TRBJ2-7; D is unresolved. Germline V gene lookup returns CDR1 SGHRS and CDR2 YFSETQ. The V end was cut by 5 bases, the J end by 0 bases, with 15 bases between. CDR3 size: 15 residues. Full variable domain (missing parts from reference TRBV5-1 and TRBJ2-7): KAGVTQTPRYLIKTRGQQVTLSCSPISGHRSVSWYQQTPGQGLQFLFEYFSETQRNKGNFPGRFSGRQFSNSRSEMNVSTLELGDSALYLCASSYDPRNSYEQYFGPGTRLTVT.

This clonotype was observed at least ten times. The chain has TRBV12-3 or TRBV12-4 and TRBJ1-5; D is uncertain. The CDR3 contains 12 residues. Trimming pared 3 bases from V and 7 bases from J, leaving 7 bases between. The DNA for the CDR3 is TGTGCCAGCAGTTTTGACGAGCAGCCCCAGCATTTT. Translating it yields CASSFDEQPQHF.

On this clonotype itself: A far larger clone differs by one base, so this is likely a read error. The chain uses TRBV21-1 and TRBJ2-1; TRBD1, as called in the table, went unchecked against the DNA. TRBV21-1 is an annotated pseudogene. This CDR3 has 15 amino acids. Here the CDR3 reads CASSDRGPNIYEQFF. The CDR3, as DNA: TGTGCCAGCAGCGACAGGGGTCCCAACATCTACGAGCAGTTCTTC.

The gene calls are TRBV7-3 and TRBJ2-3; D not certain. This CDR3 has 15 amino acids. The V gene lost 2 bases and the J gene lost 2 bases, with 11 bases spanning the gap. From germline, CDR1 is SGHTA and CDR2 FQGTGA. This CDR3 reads CASSLYAVFTDTQYF. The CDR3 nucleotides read TGTGCCAGCAGCTTATATGCGGTTTTCACAGATACGCAGTATTTT.

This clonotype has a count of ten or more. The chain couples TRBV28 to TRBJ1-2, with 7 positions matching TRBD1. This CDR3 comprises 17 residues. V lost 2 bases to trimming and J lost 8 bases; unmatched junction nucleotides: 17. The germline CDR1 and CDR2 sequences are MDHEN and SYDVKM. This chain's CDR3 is CASSLMGEGGLTSGYTF. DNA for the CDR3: TGTGCCAGCAGTTTAATGGGGGAAGGGGGCCTCACGTCCGGCTACACCTTC.

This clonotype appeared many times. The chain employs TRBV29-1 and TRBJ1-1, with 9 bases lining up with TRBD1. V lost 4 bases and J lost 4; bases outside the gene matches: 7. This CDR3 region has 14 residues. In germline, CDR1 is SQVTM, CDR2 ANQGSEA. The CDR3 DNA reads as TGCAGCGTTGTCCCGGGACAGGGAGCCACTGAAGCTTTCTTT. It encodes CSVVPGQGATEAFF.

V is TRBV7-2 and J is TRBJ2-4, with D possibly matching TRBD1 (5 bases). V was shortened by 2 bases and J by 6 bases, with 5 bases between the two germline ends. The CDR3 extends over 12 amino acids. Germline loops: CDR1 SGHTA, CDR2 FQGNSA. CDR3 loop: CASSLQGNIQYF. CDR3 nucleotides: TGTGCCAGCAGCTTACAGGGAAACATTCAGTACTTC.

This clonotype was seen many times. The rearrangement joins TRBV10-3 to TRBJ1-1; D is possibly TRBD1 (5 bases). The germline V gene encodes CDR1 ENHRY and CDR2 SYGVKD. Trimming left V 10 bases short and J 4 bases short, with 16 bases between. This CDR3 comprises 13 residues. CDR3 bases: TGTGCCACCCGACAGAGGGACGGCACTGAAGCTTTCTTT. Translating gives CATRQRDGTEAFF.

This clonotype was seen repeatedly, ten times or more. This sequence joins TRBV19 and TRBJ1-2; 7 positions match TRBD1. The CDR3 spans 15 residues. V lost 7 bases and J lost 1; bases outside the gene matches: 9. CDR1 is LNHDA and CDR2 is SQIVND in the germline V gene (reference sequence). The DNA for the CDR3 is TGTGCCAGTAACACCCCGGGACAGCATAACTATGGCTACACCTTC. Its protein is CASNTPGQHNYGYTF.

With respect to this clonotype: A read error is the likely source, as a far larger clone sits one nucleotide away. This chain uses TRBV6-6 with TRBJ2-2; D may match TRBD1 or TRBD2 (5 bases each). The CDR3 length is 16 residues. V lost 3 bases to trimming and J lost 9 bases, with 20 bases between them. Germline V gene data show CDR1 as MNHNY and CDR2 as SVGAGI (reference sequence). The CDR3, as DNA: TGTGCCAGCAGTTATAGGATATCTTGGGGACCATGGGAGCTGTTTTTT. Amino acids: CASSYRISWGPWELFF.

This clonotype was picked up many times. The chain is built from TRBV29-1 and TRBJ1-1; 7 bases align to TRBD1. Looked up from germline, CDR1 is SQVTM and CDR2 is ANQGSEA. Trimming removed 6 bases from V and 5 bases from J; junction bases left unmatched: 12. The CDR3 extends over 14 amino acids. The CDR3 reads CSVILTGERTEAFF. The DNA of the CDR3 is TGCAGCGTGATACTTACAGGGGAGAGAACTGAAGCTTTCTTT.

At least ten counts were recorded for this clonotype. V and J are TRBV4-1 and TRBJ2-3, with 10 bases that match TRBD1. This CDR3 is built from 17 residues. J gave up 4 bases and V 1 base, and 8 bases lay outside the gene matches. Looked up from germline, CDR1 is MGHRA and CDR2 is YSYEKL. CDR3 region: CASSQATGGRGADTQYF. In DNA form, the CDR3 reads TGCGCCAGCAGCCAAGCGACAGGGGGCAGAGGGGCAGATACGCAGTATTTT.